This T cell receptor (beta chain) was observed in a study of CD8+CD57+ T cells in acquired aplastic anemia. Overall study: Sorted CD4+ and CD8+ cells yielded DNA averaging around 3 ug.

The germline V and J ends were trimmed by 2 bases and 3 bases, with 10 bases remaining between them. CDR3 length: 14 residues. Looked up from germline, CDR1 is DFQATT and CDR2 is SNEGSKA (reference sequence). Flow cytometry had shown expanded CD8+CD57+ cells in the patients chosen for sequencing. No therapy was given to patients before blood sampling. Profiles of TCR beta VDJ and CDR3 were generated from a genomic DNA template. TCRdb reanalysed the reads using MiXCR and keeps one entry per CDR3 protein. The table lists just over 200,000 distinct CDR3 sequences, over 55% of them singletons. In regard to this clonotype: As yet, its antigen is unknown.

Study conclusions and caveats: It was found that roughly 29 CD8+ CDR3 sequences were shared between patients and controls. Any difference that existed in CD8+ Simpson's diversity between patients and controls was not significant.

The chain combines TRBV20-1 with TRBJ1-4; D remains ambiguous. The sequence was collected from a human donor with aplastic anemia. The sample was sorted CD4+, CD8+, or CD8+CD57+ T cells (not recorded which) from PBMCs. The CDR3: CSARPITSNEKLFF. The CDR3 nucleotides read TGCAGTGCTAGACCAATTACATCTAATGAAAAACTGTTTTTT.